This T cell receptor (beta chain) was found in a study of cytomegalovirus exposure and HLA in healthy donors. Study-level information: A subsequent analysis stated that the roughly 130 validation repertoires were run on the same platform as the 650 to 850 first-cohort repertoires. Study results and caveats: The investigators catalogued 150 to 200 TCR beta chains as cytomegalovirus-associated. Rarity held for most TCR sequences, but there were some public TCRs that occurred in many donors.

The V segment lost 7 bases and the J segment 6 bases; nucleotides outside the gene matches: 16. This CDR3 is built from 16 residues. From germline, CDR1 is SNHLY and CDR2 FYNNEI. Using immunoSEQ multiplex PCR, the repertoire was profiled, and TCRdb retains in-frame clones only, with some absent. The repertoire consists of about 360,000 clones, with just over 85% occurring once and the leading ten covering 0.65% to 0.95%. As for this clone: Its antigen is unknown.

The sample was PBMCs. This clonotype was obtained from a woman between 18 and 30 years old in good health and CMV-seronegative. The chain recombines TRBV2 with TRBJ2-7; 9 bases map to TRBD2. The CDR3 spells CASTPGGSGGHSEQYF. The CDR3 DNA follows: TGTGCCAGCACCCCGGGAGGTAGCGGGGGCCATTCCGAGCAGTACTTC.